This is a list of T cell receptor beta chains from one sample in a study of blood T cell repertoires in COVID-19. TCRdb's copy holds only in-frame clones and misses some; the assay was immunoSEQ multiplex PCR. The sample lists approximately 240,000 clones; around 80% were seen once. The sequenced sample was peripheral blood. The receptors originated from an elderly woman with active or convalescent COVID-19. CDR3s include the opening cysteine and the closing phenylalanine or tryptophan. The D gene is left open where the match is weak. Not all rows give a size; the values are once, few, many and, for expanded clones, a class.

clone size,V gene,J gene,D gene,CDR3 DNA,CDR3 protein
.,TRBV13,TRBJ1-3,TRBD1,TGTGCCAGCAGCTTTAGCCGGGACAGGGGGCTCCGGTTATCTGGAAACACCATATATTTT,CASSFSRDRGLRLSGNTIYF
.,TRBV5-1,TRBJ1-1,.,TGCGCCAGCAGCCTTGGCGGCAAGAACACTGAAGCTTTCTTT,CASSLGGKNTEAFF
.,TRBV7-2,TRBJ2-7,TRBD2,TGTGCCAGCAGCACGTGGACTAGCGGGACCTACGAGCAGTACTTC,CASSTWTSGTYEQYF
.,TRBV7-3,TRBJ2-3,TRBD2,TGTGCCAGCAGCTTAGGGACTAGCGGCCCCACAGATACGCAGTATTTT,CASSLGTSGPTDTQYF
few,TRBV12-3/TRBV12-4,TRBJ1-5,.,TGTGCCAGCACCGAAGGAGGGCAGCCCCAGCATTTT,CASTEGGQPQHF
.,TRBV10-1,TRBJ2-7,TRBD1,TGCGCCAGCAGCCCGGGACAGGGGGCTGGCGAGCAGTACTTC,CASSPGQGAGEQYF
.,TRBV20-1,TRBJ2-1,TRBD1,TGCAGTGCTAGTGGCCCCAGGGGGTCTATAGATGAGCAGTTCTTC,CSASGPRGSIDEQFF
.,TRBV18,TRBJ1-1,.,TGTGCCAGCTCACCACCCAGGGGACGGTTTGAAGCTTTCTTT,CASSPPRGRFEAFF
many,TRBV7-9,TRBJ1-5,.,TGTGCCAGCCGAGACAGTTTTAGCAATCAGCCCCAGCATTTT,CASRDSFSNQPQHF
.,TRBV28,TRBJ1-2,.,TGTGCCAGCAGTTCCCCGTCCCTAGCTAACTATGGCTACACCTTC,CASSSPSLANYGYTF
.,TRBV7-2,TRBJ1-3,.,TGTGCCAGCAGCACTCAGGGAAGGGTGGGAAACACCATATATTTT,CASSTQGRVGNTIYF
.,TRBV3-1/TRBV3-2,TRBJ2-1,.,TGTGCCAGCAGCCAGCGGGGGCCCTACAATGAGCAGTTCTTC,CASSQRGPYNEQFF
.,TRBV6-5,TRBJ1-2,.,TGTGCCAGCAGTTCCAGGGAAGACTATGGCTACACCTTC,CASSSREDYGYTF
.,TRBV19,TRBJ2-7,.,TGTGCCAGTAGTACCGGTTCGGGGTTTAAGCAGTACTTC,CASSTGSGFKQYF
.,TRBV6-5,TRBJ1-1,.,TGTGCCAGCAGTTACGTGGAGGCCACTGAAGCTTTCTTT,CASSYVEATEAFF
.,TRBV5-8,TRBJ1-4,TRBD1,TGTGCCAGCAGCCGCGACAGGGTAAATGAAAAACTGTTTTTT,CASSRDRVNEKLFF
.,TRBV5-6,TRBJ2-3,TRBD2,TGTGCCAGCAGCCCCGGACTAGCGTCGGCAGATACGCAGTATTTT,CASSPGLASADTQYF
.,TRBV7-9,TRBJ2-1,TRBD2,TGTGCCAGCAGCTCCCGCGGGGGGGCCCAGGACAATGAGCAGTTCTTC,CASSSRGGAQDNEQFF
.,TRBV7-9,TRBJ1-2,.,TGTGCCAGCAACTCCGAGAGAAGTCTACATGGCTACACCTTC,CASNSERSLHGYTF
.,TRBV7-9,TRBJ1-1,.,TGTGCCAGCAGCCGAGGGACTGATATCCCTGAAGCTTTCTTT,CASSRGTDIPEAFF
.,TRBV9,TRBJ2-1,.,TGTGCCAGCAGCCGGGCGGCGGGGCTCGTGTACAATGAGCAGTTCTTC,CASSRAAGLVYNEQFF
few,TRBV7-8,TRBJ2-7,.,TGTGCCAGCAGCTGGGCCACAGGGACGTCAGCCTACGAGCAGTACTTC,CASSWATGTSAYEQYF
.,TRBV2,TRBJ1-2,.,TGTGCCAGCAGCAGACAGGTCTCCTATGGCTACACCTTC,CASSRQVSYGYTF
.,TRBV19,TRBJ1-5,.,TGTGCCAGTAGTAAGATTCTGGACGGGGGTTTCAATCAGCCCCAGCATTTT,CASSKILDGGFNQPQHF
.,TRBV5-6,TRBJ1-6,.,TGTGCCAGCAGCTGGGGTCAAGGGGGACCCCTCCACTTT,CASSWGQGGPLHF
few,TRBV5-5,TRBJ2-3,.,TGTGCCAGCAGCGCCTCTTCCACTAGCACAGATACGCAGTATTTT,CASSASSTSTDTQYF
.,TRBV4-2,TRBJ1-6,.,TGTGCCAGCAGCCAAGCTGACCGGGGAGATAATTCACCCCTCCACTTT,CASSQADRGDNSPLHF
.,TRBV4-3,TRBJ2-3,.,TGCGCCAGCAGCCAAGAAGTCCTTCGGGCAGATACGCAGTATTTT,CASSQEVLRADTQYF
.,TRBV27,TRBJ1-1,.,TGTGCCAGCACCAGCCTGGGGGGGGTCGCTGAAGCTTTCTTT,CASTSLGGVAEAFF
.,TRBV7-2,TRBJ2-5,TRBD2,TGTGCCAGCAGCTTAGCAGGGGCGGGGGGCCAAGAGACCCAGTACTTC,CASSLAGAGGQETQYF
.,TRBV2,TRBJ1-5,TRBD1,TGTGCCAGCAGACAGGGGCCTAGCAATCAGCCCCAGCATTTT,CASRQGPSNQPQHF
once,TRBV27,TRBJ2-3,TRBD2,TGTGCCAGCAGGGGTCTAGCGGGGGGCACAGATACGCAGTATTTT,CASRGLAGGTDTQYF
.,TRBV6-2/TRBV6-3,TRBJ2-7,.,TGTGCCAGCAGTTACTGGGGGGGGGCCTCCTACGAGCAGTACTTC,CASSYWGGASYEQYF
.,TRBV14,TRBJ2-1,TRBD2,TGTGCCAGCTCGGCTAGACTAGCGGGGGAGCAGTTCTTC,CASSARLAGEQFF
.,TRBV28,TRBJ1-2,.,TGTGCCAGCAGTTTGTACGACAGTGCCCTCTATGGCTACACCTTC,CASSLYDSALYGYTF
.,TRBV2,TRBJ1-2,.,TGTGCCAGCAGTGAACGGACAAATGGCTACACCTTC,CASSERTNGYTF
.,TRBV7-3,TRBJ2-1,.,TGTGCCAGCAGCTTAGATTGGCCAAGCTCCTACAATGAGCAGTTCTTC,CASSLDWPSSYNEQFF
.,TRBV28,TRBJ1-6,.,TGTGCCAGCAGTTTCTCTTTTCGACACCGGCATTCACCCCTCCACTTT,CASSFSFRHRHSPLHF